One and the same sample provided the 30 T cell receptor beta chains below, sequenced in a study of blood T cell repertoires in COVID-19. Data came from immunoSEQ multiplex PCR; TCRdb stores just in-frame clones and leaves some out. In the table there are fewer than 150,000 clones, about 85% of which are singletons. Material for sequencing was peripheral blood. Receptor source: a woman aged 55-75 years with COVID-19, enrolled during active disease.

This chain uses TRBV6-1 with TRBJ1-4; weak D call: TRBD1 (5 bases). The germline CDR1 and CDR2 sequences are MNHNS and SASEGT. This CDR3 is 14 amino acids long. Trimming took 2 bases from V and 8 from J, leaving 12 bases between them. In DNA, the CDR3 is TGTGCCAGCAGTGAACGGGGGGAGGGCGAAAAACTGTTTTTT. Its translation is CASSERGEGEKLFF.

The chain employs TRBV30 and TRBJ1-2; D perhaps matches TRBD1 (6 bases). The CDR3 runs 15 residues. The V end lost 3 bases, the J end lost 6 bases, and 20 bases lay between the germline ends. Germline CDR1 and CDR2: GTSNPN and SVGIG (reference sequence). The CDR3 protein is CAWSFEGGGIDGYTF. The CDR3, as DNA: TGTGCCTGGAGCTTCGAGGGGGGGGGCATCGATGGCTACACCTTC. The full variable domain, in which reference TRBV30 and TRBJ1-2 provide the parts outside the CDR3, is SQTIHQWPATLVQPVGSPLSLECTVEGTSNPNLYWYRQAAGRGLQLLFYSVGIGQISSEVPQNLSASRPQDRQFILSSKKLLLSDSGFYLCAWSFEGGGIDGYTFGSGTRLTVV.

A single count supports this clone. The V call is TRBV9, the J call TRBJ1-2; D might be TRBD1 (6 bases). The CDR3 extends over 14 amino acids. Deletions cut 0 bases from V and 4 bases from J, with 10 bases between. Germline CDR1 is SGDLS and CDR2 is YYNGEE. For the CDR3, the DNA is TGTGCCAGCAGCGTAGAGGACAGAGCCTATGGCTACACCTTC. It translates to CASSVEDRAYGYTF.

This rearrangement joins TRBV27 to TRBJ1-6, with TRBD1 matching over 10 bases. Germline V lookup: CDR1 MNHEY, CDR2 SMNVEV (reference sequence). Losses at the gene ends were 4 bases for V and 7 bases for J; bases not matched to a gene: 16. The CDR3 length is 19 residues. CDR3 nucleotides: TGTGCCAGCAGTTCACCGGGACAGGGGCCCCAATCCGACAATTCACCCCTCCACTTT. Protein sequence: CASSSPGQGPQSDNSPLHF.

This clone was seen a handful of times. J is TRBJ1-5 and V is TRBV4-3, with D hard to call. CDR3 length: 13 residues. The germline V gene has CDR1 LGHNA and CDR2 YSLEER. The V end was cut by 5 bases, the J end by 6 bases, with 11 bases between. CDR3: CASSERLRQPQHF. The CDR3 DNA follows: TGCGCCAGCAGCGAAAGACTCCGTCAGCCCCAGCATTTT.

The chain combines TRBV6-2 or TRBV6-3 with TRBJ2-3; TRBD2 matches 14 bases. V trimming: 2 bases; J trimming: 0 bases; junction bases outside the gene matches: 7. The CDR3 runs to 19 residues. Germline lookup yields CDR1 MNHEY and CDR2 SVGEGT. The CDR3 sequence: CASSYPTSGGGSSTDTQYF. The DNA for the CDR3 is TGTGCCAGCAGTTACCCGACTAGCGGGGGGGGATCTAGCACAGATACGCAGTATTTT.

The V call is TRBV29-1, the J call TRBJ1-5; weak D call: TRBD1 (5 bases). This CDR3 spans 12 amino acids. V lost 3 bases, J lost 2 bases, and 5 bases lay in between. Germline CDR1 SQVTM, CDR2 ANQGSEA. CDR3 bases: TGCAGCGTTGACAGGGGCAATCAGCCCCAGCATTTT. Protein: CSVDRGNQPQHF.

V usage is TRBV4-3 and J usage is TRBJ1-1; the D is unclear. The germline V gene has CDR1 LGHNA and CDR2 YSLEER. The CDR3 sequence is 12 residues long. V was cut by 5 bases and J by 8 bases, with 12 bases left in between. The CDR3 spells CASSLETREAFF. Written as DNA, the CDR3 is TGCGCCAGCAGCTTAGAGACTAGAGAAGCTTTCTTT.

The chain is built from TRBV21-1 and TRBJ2-1; TRBD1, as called in the table, went unchecked against the DNA. TRBV21-1 is a pseudogene locus. This CDR3 region has 17 residues. CDR3 region: CASSRWTGRLGDNEQFF. The CDR3 DNA is TGTGCCAGCAGCAGATGGACAGGGCGACTAGGAGACAATGAGCAGTTCTTC.

The V and J genes are TRBV15 and TRBJ2-1; D gene ambiguous. The V end lost 1 base, the J end lost 4 bases, and 8 bases lay between the germline ends. The CDR3 has 14 residues. Germline lookup yields CDR1 LNHNV and CDR2 YYDKDF (reference sequence). Written as DNA, the CDR3 is TGTGCCACCAGCAGAGCGCCAGAATACAATGAGCAGTTCTTC. Amino acid sequence: CATSRAPEYNEQFF.

The chain carries TRBV19 and TRBJ1-2, with 7 bases lining up with TRBD1. This CDR3 is built from 15 residues. Germline V gene lookup returns CDR1 LNHDA and CDR2 SQIVND (reference sequence). Germline trimming cut 9 bases from V and 4 bases from J; bases unmatched to any gene: 14. CDR3 loop: CASEGTVPKAYGYTF. The DNA for the CDR3 is TGTGCCAGCGAGGGGACAGTTCCGAAGGCCTATGGCTACACCTTC.

The chain combines TRBV7-2 with TRBJ1-2; perhaps TRBD1 as D (6 bases). V dropped 8 bases and J dropped 5 bases, with 12 bases sitting between them. The CDR3 covers 12 residues. The V gene's germline CDR1 is SGHTA and CDR2 FQGNSA. CDR3 residues: CASLTGPYGYTF. The CDR3 DNA sequence: TGTGCCAGCTTGACAGGACCATATGGCTACACCTTC.

This chain's CDR3 is CASSWVGGSSYNEQFF. The CDR3 DNA follows: TGCGCCAGCAGCTGGGTCGGGGGATCCTCCTACAATGAGCAGTTCTTC. This chain uses TRBV5-1 with TRBJ2-1, with a tentative D call TRBD2 (6 bases). The CDR3 consists of 16 residues. The germline gives CDR1 SGHRS, CDR2 YFSETQ. Trimming took off 3 bases at V and 0 bases at J, with 13 bases between the two ends. The full variable domain, in which reference TRBV5-1 and TRBJ2-1 provide the parts outside the CDR3, is KAGVTQTPRYLIKTRGQQVTLSCSPISGHRSVSWYQQTPGQGLQFLFEYFSETQRNKGNFPGRFSGRQFSNSRSEMNVSTLELGDSALYLCASSWVGGSSYNEQFFGPGTRLTVL.

The V and J genes are TRBV2 and TRBJ1-2; no reliable D call. This CDR3 is 12 amino acids long. Germline V gene data show CDR1 as SNHLY and CDR2 as FYNNEI. V was pared by 7 bases and J by 7 bases, with 13 bases between. The CDR3 here is CASTEGGFGYTF. The DNA for the CDR3 is TGTGCCAGCACAGAGGGAGGGTTTGGCTACACCTTC.

The chain is built from TRBV6-1 and TRBJ2-3; the match to TRBD1 covers 7 bases. V dropped 1 base and J dropped 3; count of bases not matched to a gene: 7. The length of the CDR3 is 16 residues. CDR1 is MNHNS, CDR2 SASEGT, per germline. The CDR3 region has the DNA TGTGCCAGCAGTGAAGGGGGACAGCCATGGACAGATACGCAGTATTTT. It codes for CASSEGGQPWTDTQYF.

The chain joins TRBV13 to TRBJ1-5; a weak D match, TRBD1 (5 bases). Germline V gives CDR1 PRHDT, CDR2 FYEKMQ (reference sequence). The CDR3 loop spans 16 amino acids. Trimming left V 0 bases short and J 5 bases short, with 14 bases between. CDR3 nucleotides: TGTGCCAGCAGCTTAGGCCTCGGGGGGACCGATCAGCCCCAGCATTTT. This codes for CASSLGLGGTDQPQHF.

A note on this clone: The same CDR3 is also encoded by other DNA sequences in this sample. The rearrangement links TRBV14 to TRBJ1-2; 11 nucleotides match TRBD1. Germline trimming cut 2 bases from V and 7 bases from J; bases unmatched to any gene: 3. In germline, CDR1 is SGHDN, CDR2 FVKESK. This CDR3 comprises 14 residues. The chain's CDR3 is CASSQRTGGFGYTF. The CDR3 coding sequence is TGTGCCAGCAGCCAAAGGACAGGGGGCTTTGGCTACACCTTC. Using reference TRBV14 and TRBJ1-2 for the parts outside the CDR3, the full variable domain is EAGVTQFPSHSVIEKGQTVTLRCDPISGHDNLYWYRRVMGKEIKFLLHFVKESKQDESGMPNNRFLAERTGGTYSTLKVQPAELEDSGVYFCASSQRTGGFGYTFGSGTRLTVV.

The V gene is TRBV6-5, the J gene TRBJ2-7; possible D gene TRBD1, 6 bases. This CDR3 has 11 amino acids. Trimming left V 8 bases short and J 5 bases short, with 10 bases between. Germline V gives CDR1 MNHEY, CDR2 SVGAGI. The CDR3 region is CASRNRDEQYF. The DNA for the CDR3 is TGTGCCAGCCGCAACAGGGACGAGCAGTACTTC.

The table lists this clone with a count of one. The gene calls are TRBV9 and TRBJ1-2, with 7 bases fitting TRBD1. V lost 3 bases, J lost 4 bases, and 6 bases stayed unmatched. CDR1 is SGDLS, CDR2 YYNGEE, per germline. This CDR3 is built from 14 residues. The CDR3 DNA follows: TGTGCCAGCAGCGCACAGGGGCAGCTCTATGGCTACACCTTC. Translated, it gives CASSAQGQLYGYTF.

This chain joins TRBV6-5 and TRBJ2-1; D remains unclear. The germline V gene encodes CDR1 MNHEY and CDR2 SVGAGI. The CDR3 is 15 residues long. V was pared by 0 bases and J by 4 bases, with 10 bases between. In DNA, the CDR3 is TGTGCCAGCAGTTACTCGACCCAGCGTTACAATGAGCAGTTCTTC. It codes for CASSYSTQRYNEQFF.

This sequence joins TRBV3-1 (or the pseudogene TRBV3-2) and TRBJ1-6; D is unclear. This CDR3 is 15 amino acids long. In germline, CDR1 is LGHDT, CDR2 YNNKEL (reference sequence). V was clipped by 2 bases and J by 6 bases, with 11 bases between them. Here the CDR3 reads CASSQTAPGNSPLHF. CDR3 bases: TGTGCCAGCAGCCAAACTGCCCCGGGTAATTCACCCCTCCACTTT.

The CDR3 DNA reads as TGCGCCAGCAGTGGGGGGGCTATAGAGACCCAGTACTTC. Amino acid sequence: CASSGGAIETQYF. V gene TRBV5-1 combines with J gene TRBJ2-5; a possible D gene is TRBD2 (7 bases). Germline V gives CDR1 SGHRS, CDR2 YFSETQ. The CDR3 spans 13 residues. Deletions cut 5 bases from V and 4 bases from J, with 12 bases between.

The gene calls are TRBV5-5 and TRBJ2-5; perhaps TRBD1 as D (6 bases). V was clipped by 5 bases and J by 1 base, with 9 bases between them. CDR1 and CDR2 (germline): SGHKS, YYEKEE (reference sequence). This CDR3 has 13 amino acids. In DNA, the CDR3 is TGTGCCAGCAGTGGACAGCCCCAAGAGACCCAGTACTTC. This translates into CASSGQPQETQYF.

The rearrangement links TRBV10-3 to TRBJ1-2, with D hard to call. The V gene lost 7 bases and the J gene lost 2 bases, with 11 bases spanning the gap. Germline lookup yields CDR1 ENHRY and CDR2 SYGVKD. The CDR3 is made up of 13 amino acids. The CDR3 protein is CAITAGGNYGYTF. The CDR3 DNA reads as TGTGCCATCACCGCGGGTGGGAACTATGGCTACACCTTC.

This clone came up once. The chain uses TRBV11-2 and TRBJ2-3, with D possibly being TRBD2 (7 bases). V was cut by 5 bases and J by 4 bases, with 13 bases left in between. The germline V gene encodes CDR1 SGHAT and CDR2 FQNNGV. The CDR3 has 14 residues. CDR3 DNA sequence: TGTGCCAGCAGCATAGGGGGGGGCCCAGATACGCAGTATTTT. This encodes CASSIGGGPDTQYF.

This chain uses TRBV19 with TRBJ2-1; D may be TRBD1 (6 bases). The CDR3 extends over 17 amino acids. V lost 7 bases and J lost 3, with 22 bases in between. Germline CDR1 LNHDA, CDR2 SQIVND (reference sequence). The CDR3 DNA is TGTGCCAGTACCTACACGTCGACAGGCTGGTTCTACAATGAGCAGTTCTTC. This translates into CASTYTSTGWFYNEQFF.

The chain combines TRBV7-5 with TRBJ1-5; the table names TRBD1, a call not compared with the DNA. TRBV7-5 is an annotated pseudogene. The CDR3 spans 16 residues. The CDR3 DNA is TGTGTCAGAAGCTTAGGTTGGGCTATGAGCAATCAGCCCCAGCATTTT. Translation: CVRSLGWAMSNQPQHF.

The CDR3 sequence: CASSLLTGLYNEQFF. The CDR3 DNA reads TGTGCCAGCAGCTTATTAACCGGACTATACAATGAGCAGTTCTTC. V and J are TRBV7-2 and TRBJ2-1; D is possibly TRBD2 (6 bases). Germline CDR1 reads SGHTA; CDR2 reads FQGNSA. V shed 2 bases and J shed 4 bases, with 12 bases lying between them. This CDR3 region has 15 residues. The variable domain in full, with the rest retrieved from reference TRBV7-2 and TRBJ2-1, is GAGVSQSPSNKVTEKGKDVELRCDPISGHTALYWYRQSLGQGLEFLIYFQGNSAPDKSGLPSDRFSAERTGGSVSTLTIQRTQQEDSAVYLCASSLLTGLYNEQFFGPGTRLTVL.

The chain uses TRBV13 and TRBJ2-2; weak D call: TRBD1 (6 bases). V was trimmed by 5 bases and J by 5 bases, leaving 15 bases between them. CDR1 and CDR2 (germline): PRHDT, FYEKMQ (reference sequence). CDR3 length equals 15 residues. In DNA, the CDR3 is TGTGCCAGCAGCACGGACAGCCCTTGGACCGGGGAGCTGTTTTTT. This sequence encodes CASSTDSPWTGELFF.

This chain connects TRBV19 to TRBJ2-5; 8 bases line up with TRBD2. The V gene's germline CDR1 is LNHDA and CDR2 SQIVND (reference sequence). Trimming took 4 bases from V and 5 from J; bases not matched to a gene: 6. This CDR3 is built from 14 residues. The CDR3 nucleotides read TGTGCCAGTAGTACGGGACTAGAGGGGGAGACCCAGTACTTC. This encodes CASSTGLEGETQYF.